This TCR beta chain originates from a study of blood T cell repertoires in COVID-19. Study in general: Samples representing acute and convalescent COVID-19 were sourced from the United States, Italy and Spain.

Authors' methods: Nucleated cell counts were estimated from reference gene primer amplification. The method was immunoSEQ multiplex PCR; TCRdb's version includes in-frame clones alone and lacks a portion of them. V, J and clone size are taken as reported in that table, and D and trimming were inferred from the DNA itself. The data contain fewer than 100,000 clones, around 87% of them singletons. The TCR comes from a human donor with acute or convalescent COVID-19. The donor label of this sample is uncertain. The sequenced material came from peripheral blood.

DNA for the CDR3: TGTGCCAGCAGCTCCCTATCTAACTATGGCTACACCTTC. Amino acids: CASSSLSNYGYTF. V is TRBV7-2 and J is TRBJ1-2; no clear D gene. V dropped 4 bases and J dropped 0 bases, with 6 bases sitting between them. There are 13 residues in the CDR3. Germline-derived CDR1 and CDR2 are SGHTA and FQGNSA. The entire variable domain, with the rest obtained from reference TRBV7-2 and TRBJ1-2, is as follows: GAGVSQSPSNKVTEKGKDVELRCDPISGHTALYWYRQSLGQGLEFLIYFQGNSAPDKSGLPSDRFSAERTGGSVSTLTIQRTQQEDSAVYLCASSSLSNYGYTFGSGTRLTVV.